This entry lists 5 T cell receptor beta chains sequenced from one sample in a study of OX40 agonist ivuxolimab in advanced cancers. The library relied on the immunoSEQ multiplex PCR assay. Entries here come from immuneACCESS through TCRdb and include only in-frame sequences with V and J called. Some clones fail to appear in such tables; in the studies checked, an unresolved V gene covers under half of the shortfall, and the cause of the remainder is unknown. This sample gives about 48,000 clones in total; roughly 88% of them show up just once. The top ten constitute approximately 50% of the sample. Sequenced material: CD4+ or CD8+ T cells sorted from blood, taken in a trial of the OX40 agonist ivuxolimab. The source of these receptors is an adult with an advanced solid tumor such as melanoma, head and neck, liver or kidney cancer.

The genes are TRBV27 and TRBJ2-5; 7 bases fit TRBD2. From germline, CDR1 is MNHEY and CDR2 SMNVEV (reference sequence). The CDR3 is made up of 13 amino acids. The V gene end was trimmed by 5 bases and the J gene end by 4 bases; junction bases not matched to a gene: 4. The CDR3 sequence is CASSHRLAETQYF. CDR3 sequence (DNA): TGTGCCAGCAGTCACAGACTAGCAGAGACCCAGTACTTC.

The chain recombines TRBV7-9 with TRBJ2-1; D gene uncertain. CDR3 length: 12 amino acids. Germline CDR1 SEHNR, CDR2 FQNEAQ (reference sequence). Between the trimmed V and J ends, which lost 1 base and 3 bases, there was a span of 1 base. CDR3 coding DNA: TGTGCCAGCAGCTTAGACTACAATGAGCAGTTCTTC. This encodes CASSLDYNEQFF.

The rearrangement uses TRBV18 and TRBJ2-2; no reliable D call. The germline V gene encodes CDR1 KGHSH and CDR2 LQKENI. V was shortened by 4 bases and J by 6 bases, with 6 bases between the two germline ends. The CDR3 covers 12 residues. In nucleotides, the CDR3 is TGTGCCAGCTCACAGGTGGCCGGGGAGCTGTTTTTT. Its protein product is CASSQVAGELFF.

This chain joins TRBV28 and TRBJ1-5, with 7 bases aligning to TRBD1. The CDR3 is made up of 16 amino acids. Germline-derived CDR1 and CDR2 are MDHEN and SYDVKM. V was clipped by 10 bases and J by 4 bases; unmatched bases: 16. The DNA of the CDR3 is TGTGCCATAACCCTACCCGGGACAGTCCCTAATCAGCCCCAGCATTTT. Its protein is CAITLPGTVPNQPQHF.

The chain uses TRBV6-5 and TRBJ2-2; D remains ambiguous. The CDR3 totals 16 residues. Germline V gene lookup returns CDR1 MNHEY and CDR2 SVGAGI. Trimming left V 0 bases short and J 4 bases short, with 12 bases between. The CDR3 protein is CASSYSPASGTGELFF. CDR3 coding DNA: TGTGCCAGCAGTTACTCTCCGGCCTCGGGCACCGGGGAGCTGTTTTTT.